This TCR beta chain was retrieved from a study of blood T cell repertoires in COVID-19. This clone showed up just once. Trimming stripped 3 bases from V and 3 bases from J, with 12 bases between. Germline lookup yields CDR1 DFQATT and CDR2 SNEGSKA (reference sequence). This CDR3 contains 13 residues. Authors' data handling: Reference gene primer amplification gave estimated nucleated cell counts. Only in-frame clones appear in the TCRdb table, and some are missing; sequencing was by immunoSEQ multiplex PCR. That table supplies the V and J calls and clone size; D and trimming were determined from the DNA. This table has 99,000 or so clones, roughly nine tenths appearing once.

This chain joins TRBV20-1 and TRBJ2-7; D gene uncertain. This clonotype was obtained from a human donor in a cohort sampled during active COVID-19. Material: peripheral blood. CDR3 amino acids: CSASPPARYEQYF. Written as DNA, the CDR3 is TGCAGTGCTAGTCCCCCAGCGCGCTACGAGCAGTACTTC.